This T cell receptor beta chain was captured in a study of blood T cell repertoires in COVID-19. Turning to the study itself: From the United States, Italy and Spain came samples of acute and convalescent COVID-19. PBMCs, B-cell-depleted T cells, or T cells provided the cDNA or gDNA that made up the material.

Original data processing: How many nucleated cells were present was estimated from reference gene primer amplification. Profiled with immunoSEQ multiplex PCR; TCRdb holds only in-frame clones, not every one. The DNA was the basis for D and trimming; V, J and clone size are from that table. The sample has over 50,000 clones, about 85% seen once. The germline V gene has CDR1 SGHRS and CDR2 YFSETQ. This CDR3 is 15 amino acids long. V was pared by 4 bases and J by 1 base, with 7 bases of the junction left unmatched. This receptor was taken from a man in his 70s with acute or convalescent COVID-19. The specimen sequenced was peripheral blood. The genes are TRBV5-1 and TRBJ2-5, with 7 bases fitting TRBD2. CDR3 nucleotides: TGCGCCAGCAGCACCGGGGAGGGTATCCAAGAGACCCAGTACTTC. Amino acids: CASSTGEGIQETQYF.